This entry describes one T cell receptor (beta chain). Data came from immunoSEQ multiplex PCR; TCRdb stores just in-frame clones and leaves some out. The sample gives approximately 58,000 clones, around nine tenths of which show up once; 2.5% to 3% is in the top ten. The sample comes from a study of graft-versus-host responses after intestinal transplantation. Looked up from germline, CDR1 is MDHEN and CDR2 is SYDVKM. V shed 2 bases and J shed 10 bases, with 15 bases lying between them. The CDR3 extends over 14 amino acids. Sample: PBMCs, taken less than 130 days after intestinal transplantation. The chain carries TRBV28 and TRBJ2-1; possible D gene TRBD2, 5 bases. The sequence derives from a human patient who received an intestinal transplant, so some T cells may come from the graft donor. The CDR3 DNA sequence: TGTGCCAGCAGTTTAGGCTGGCGGGCCGGCGAGCAGTTCTTC. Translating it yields CASSLGWRAGEQFF.